The 25 T cell receptor beta chains presented below share a single source sample, sequenced in a study of blood T cell repertoires in COVID-19. Generated by immunoSEQ multiplex PCR, the TCRdb table keeps only in-frame clones and is missing some. Of around 71,000 clones listed, under 80% are singletons. The sequencing sample was made of peripheral blood. The source of these receptors is a woman of 80 years or more with active or convalescent COVID-19.

The CDR3 coding sequence is TGTGCCAGCAGTGGGACACGAGAAGAGACCCAGTACTTC. It codes for CASSGTREETQYF. The chain joins TRBV6-2 or TRBV6-3 to TRBJ2-5; maybe TRBD1 (6 bases). The CDR3 consists of 13 residues. V was clipped by 5 bases and J by 3 bases, with 10 bases between them. CDR1 and CDR2 (germline): MNHEY, SVGEGT.

The chain uses TRBV27 and TRBJ1-6, with 7 nucleotides matching TRBD1. V shed 4 bases and J 8 bases; nucleotides not matched to a gene: 20. Germline V gene sequence: CDR1 MNHEY, CDR2 SMNVEV (reference sequence). The CDR3 has 19 residues. The DNA of the CDR3 is TGTGCCAGCAGTTCCCACCGGCGAACAACAGGGGATAGGGATTCACCCCTCCACTTT. This gives the protein CASSSHRRTTGDRDSPLHF.

This chain joins TRBV6-6 and TRBJ1-5; D call uncertain. The germline V and J ends were trimmed by 2 bases and 5 bases, with 13 bases remaining between them. Germline V gene data show CDR1 as MNHNY and CDR2 as SVGAGI (reference sequence). The CDR3 extends over 15 amino acids. The CDR3 here is CASSYGRGYDQPQHF. Here the CDR3 DNA reads TGTGCCAGCAGTTACGGGCGGGGATATGATCAGCCCCAGCATTTT.

This rearrangement joins TRBV7-2 to TRBJ2-7; D gene ambiguous. CDR3 length equals 12 residues. From germline, CDR1 is SGHTA and CDR2 FQGNSA. V lost 5 bases, J lost 4 bases, and 9 bases lay in between. This CDR3 is CASSHPRYEQYF. The CDR3 DNA reads TGTGCCAGCAGCCACCCTAGATACGAGCAGTACTTC. The full variable domain, its missing parts supplied by reference TRBV7-2 and TRBJ2-7, is GAGVSQSPSNKVTEKGKDVELRCDPISGHTALYWYRQSLGQGLEFLIYFQGNSAPDKSGLPSDRFSAERTGGSVSTLTIQRTQQEDSAVYLCASSHPRYEQYFGPGTRLTVT.

The V call is TRBV10-3, the J call TRBJ1-6, with D possibly being TRBD1 (6 bases). The CDR3 sequence is 14 residues long. Germline V CDR1 and CDR2: ENHRY, SYGVKD. Trimming pared 6 bases from V and 9 bases from J, leaving 15 bases between. The CDR3 bases are TGTGCCATCAGGAAAGGGACATTTAGTTCACCCCTCCACTTT. It yields the protein CAIRKGTFSSPLHF.

This sequence joins TRBV15 and TRBJ2-4, with 8 bases matching TRBD2. The CDR3 consists of 22 residues. CDR1 LNHNV and CDR2 YYDKDF come from the germline V gene (reference sequence). The ends lost 0 bases at V and 2 bases at J; junction bases unmatched: 21. The CDR3 nucleotides are TGTGCCACCAGCAGAGATACCCCGTCCCCGCGGGGGGCGGGGGTGACCAAAAACATTCAGTACTTC. Translated: CATSRDTPSPRGAGVTKNIQYF.

J is TRBJ2-7 and V is TRBV29-1; tentative D call: TRBD2 (5 bases). V lost 6 bases and J 3 bases, leaving 12 bases between the germline ends. The CDR3 has 12 residues. CDR1 is SQVTM and CDR2 is ANQGSEA in the germline V gene. For the CDR3, the DNA is TGCAGCGTGCGGGCAGATAACTACGAGCAGTACTTC. Amino acid sequence: CSVRADNYEQYF.

In its sample, this clone was seen once. V usage is TRBV5-4 and J usage is TRBJ2-7; 8 bases are shared with TRBD1. There are 14 residues in the CDR3. Germline V gives CDR1 SGHNT, CDR2 YYREEE (reference sequence). With V trimmed by 4 bases and J by 0 bases, 3 bases remained unmatched. This chain's CDR3 is CASSPGQDSYEQYF. CDR3 in DNA: TGTGCCAGCAGCCCGGGACAGGACTCCTACGAGCAGTACTTC.

The V and J genes are TRBV7-2 and TRBJ2-5, with TRBD1 matching over 7 bases. V was pared by 1 base and J by 5 bases, with 7 bases of the junction left unmatched. Germline loops: CDR1 SGHTA, CDR2 FQGNSA. CDR3 length: 15 residues. CDR3 DNA: TGTGCCAGCAGCTTAGGCACAGGGGCTAGGGAGACCCAGTACTTC. It encodes CASSLGTGARETQYF.

This chain connects TRBV7-9 to TRBJ2-4; 12 nucleotides match TRBD1. CDR1 SEHNR and CDR2 FQNEAQ come from the germline V gene (reference sequence). V shed 4 bases, J shed 1 base, and the junction held 11 bases outside the gene matches. The CDR3 is 19 amino acids. Here the CDR3 reads CASSSLRDRGPRAKNIQYF. CDR3 DNA sequence: TGTGCCAGCAGCTCCCTCCGGGACAGGGGGCCCCGGGCCAAAAACATTCAGTACTTC.

This rearrangement joins TRBV5-4 to TRBJ2-1; 11 bases line up with TRBD2. V was pared by 4 bases and J by 0 bases, with 15 bases of the junction left unmatched. Germline V CDR1 and CDR2: SGHNT, YYREEE (reference sequence). CDR3 size: 20 residues. The CDR3 DNA reads as TGTGCCAGCAGCGGGGGAAGACTAGCGGGGCGTCCAGGCTCCTACAATGAGCAGTTCTTC. Translating gives CASSGGRLAGRPGSYNEQFF. Full variable domain (missing parts from reference TRBV5-4 and TRBJ2-1): ETGVTQSPTHLIKTRGQQVTLRCSSQSGHNTVSWYQQALGQGPQFIFQYYREEENGRGNFPPRFSGLQFPNYSSELNVNALELDDSALYLCASSGGRLAGRPGSYNEQFFGPGTRLTVL.

This clone was picked up one time. The chain couples TRBV12-5 to TRBJ2-7, with D possibly being TRBD2 (5 bases). The CDR3 spans 11 residues. The germline V gene encodes CDR1 LGHNT and CDR2 FRNRAP. V dropped 6 bases and J dropped 3 bases, with 6 bases sitting between them. The CDR3 region has the DNA TGTGCTAGTGGCGAGGGCTACGAGCAGTACTTC. Translation gives CASGEGYEQYF.

This clone was recorded a few times. The chain carries TRBV7-2 and TRBJ2-2, with 9 nucleotides matching TRBD2. The ends lost 4 bases at V and 8 bases at J; junction bases unmatched: 11. Germline V gives CDR1 SGHTA, CDR2 FQGNSA. CDR3 length equals 16 residues. The CDR3 loop reads CASSSAGGAFKGELFF. In nucleotides, the CDR3 is TGTGCCAGCAGCTCTGCGGGGGGGGCCTTTAAAGGGGAGCTGTTTTTT.

This rearrangement joins TRBV12-3 or TRBV12-4 to TRBJ2-3, with D maybe TRBD2 (6 bases). The V and J ends lost 6 bases and 3 bases respectively, with 10 bases between them. The CDR3 length is 13 residues. The CDR3 bases are TGTGCCAGCAGCAACGGGGGTACAGATACGCAGTATTTT. Amino acid sequence: CASSNGGTDTQYF.

The rearrangement links TRBV19 to TRBJ2-1; 7 positions agree with TRBD2. The CDR3 length is 17 residues. Germline trimming cut 1 base from V and 0 bases from J; bases unmatched to any gene: 6. The germline V gene has CDR1 LNHDA and CDR2 SQIVND (reference sequence). CDR3 nucleotides: TGTGCCAGTAGTATAGGGGGCGGCGGGAGCTCCTACAATGAGCAGTTCTTC. Translated, it gives CASSIGGGGSSYNEQFF.

J is TRBJ2-7 and V is TRBV9; 7 bases line up with TRBD2. There are 15 residues in the CDR3. Germline V lookup: CDR1 SGDLS, CDR2 YYNGEE. J gave up 5 bases and V 0 bases, and 8 bases lay outside the gene matches. In nucleotides, the CDR3 is TGTGCCAGCAGCGTAGAGGTCGGGGGGATTCACGAGCAGTACTTC. The encoded protein is CASSVEVGGIHEQYF.

The gene calls are TRBV7-2 and TRBJ2-5; 12 nucleotides agree with TRBD1. Germline CDR1 is SGHTA and CDR2 is FQGNSA. After removal of 5 bases from V and 4 bases from J, the junction contained 2 bases not matched to a gene. The CDR3 consists of 14 residues. The CDR3 region has the DNA TGTGCCAGCAGCCCGGGACAGGGGGCAGAGACCCAGTACTTC. Its translation: CASSPGQGAETQYF.

The table lists this clone with a few counts. J is TRBJ2-5 and V is TRBV6-5, with 8 nucleotides matching TRBD2. Germline V lookup: CDR1 MNHEY, CDR2 SVGAGI. The CDR3 covers 15 residues. J lost 4 bases, V lost 0 bases, and 4 bases had no gene match. CDR3 nucleotides: TGTGCCAGCAGTTACTCGCGGGGGGCTATAGAGACCCAGTACTTC. It translates to CASSYSRGAIETQYF.

The chain carries TRBV6-5 and TRBJ2-7; D may be TRBD1 (6 bases). Germline CDR1 and CDR2: MNHEY and SVGAGI. This CDR3 is built from 15 residues. V gave up 5 bases and J gave up 2 bases, with 16 bases separating them. The CDR3 DNA is TGTGCCAGCAGTAGAACAGGGTCTAGGGCCTACGAGCAGTACTTC. Its protein product is CASSRTGSRAYEQYF.

The chain has TRBV20-1 and TRBJ2-5; D is uncertain. This CDR3 has 12 residues. Trimming removed 3 bases at V and 5 bases at J, with 10 bases between. Per the germline V gene, CDR1 is DFQATT and CDR2 is SNEGSKA (reference sequence). The CDR3 DNA follows: TGCAGTGCTAGTCGGCTCGGGGAGACCCAGTACTTC. It codes for CSASRLGETQYF.

V usage is TRBV4-3 and J usage is TRBJ2-5; D may be TRBD1 (5 bases). Deletions cut 0 bases from V and 5 bases from J, with 13 bases between. In germline, CDR1 is LGHNA, CDR2 YSLEER. This CDR3 has 15 amino acids. The CDR3 loop reads CASSQDLDKGETQYF. CDR3 DNA: TGCGCCAGCAGCCAAGATCTCGATAAGGGGGAGACCCAGTACTTC.

This clone appeared once. J is TRBJ2-1 and V is TRBV5-6, with D possibly TRBD1 on 5 matching bases. Trimming took off 2 bases at V and 8 bases at J, with 14 bases between the two ends. Per the germline V gene, CDR1 is SGHDT and CDR2 is YYEEEE. This CDR3 is built from 14 residues. The CDR3 coding sequence is TGTGCCAGCAGCTTCCGGTGGCAGGGTTATGAGCAGTTCTTC. Protein: CASSFRWQGYEQFF.

This chain uses TRBV5-4 with TRBJ1-1; tentatively, D is TRBD1 (5 bases). The CDR3 contains 14 residues. V lost 2 bases, J lost 3 bases, and 11 bases lay in between. The germline V gene has CDR1 SGHNT and CDR2 YYREEE (reference sequence). This CDR3 is CASSLRGRDTEAFF. In DNA, the CDR3 is TGTGCCAGCAGCTTACGGGGGAGGGACACTGAAGCTTTCTTT.

This clone was seen at least ten times. The genes are TRBV2 and TRBJ2-5, with 7 positions matching TRBD1. Germline V gives CDR1 SNHLY, CDR2 FYNNEI. CDR3 size: 13 residues. V shed 6 bases, J shed 2 bases, and the junction held 3 bases outside the gene matches. The CDR3 DNA is TGTGCCAGCAGCCAGGGGGAGCAAGAGACCCAGTACTTC. It codes for CASSQGEQETQYF.

The V call is TRBV12-2, the J call TRBJ1-1; the table names TRBD1, a call not compared with the DNA. TRBV12-2 is designated a pseudogene. CDR3 length equals 16 residues. The CDR3 here is CASRTRQILVGTEAFF. The CDR3 coding sequence is TGTGCAAGTCGCACACGACAGATCCTCGTAGGGACTGAAGCTTTCTTT.